The 7 T cell receptor beta chains presented below share a single source sample, sequenced in a study of blood T cells in healthy people across ages. A J-beta primer mix and a sample-barcoded 5' primer were used in a second PCR of roughly 6 to 11 cycles. TCRdb re-called the 5' RACE reads through MiXCR, storing one row per CDR3 protein. Here the sample spans around 1,500,000 distinct CDR3 sequences, about 28% being singletons. The material sequenced was blood. All receptors derive from a woman aged 25 to 39 in good health.

This clonotype was recorded a few times. The chain recombines TRBV10-3 with TRBJ1-2, with D uncertain. The CDR3 has 13 residues. Germline CDR1 reads ENHRY; CDR2 reads SYGVKD. V was clipped by 6 bases and J by 4 bases, with 12 bases between them. CDR3 bases: TGTGCCATCAGCGACGGGTTTGTCTATGGCTACACCTTC. Its protein is CAISDGFVYGYTF.

V usage is TRBV7-2 and J usage is TRBJ2-5; 8 bases are a match to TRBD2. This CDR3 has 15 amino acids. V lost 5 bases and J lost 5; bases outside the gene matches: 10. Per germline, CDR1 SGHTA and CDR2 FQGNSA. As DNA, the CDR3 is TGTGCCAGCAGCCCCCGTCGGGGGGGCCGGGAGACCCAGTACTTC. This encodes CASSPRRGGRETQYF.

The chain is built from TRBV7-2 and TRBJ1-2; unclear D gene. The CDR3 has 13 amino acids. The V and J ends lost 1 base and 5 bases respectively, with 8 bases between them. From germline, CDR1 is SGHTA and CDR2 FQGNSA. The CDR3 loop reads CASSLERVYGYTF. The CDR3 DNA reads as TGTGCCAGCAGCTTAGAAAGGGTTTATGGCTACACCTTC.

V gene TRBV6-2 or TRBV6-3 combines with J gene TRBJ1-1; D unresolved. The CDR3 has 15 amino acids. Trimming removed 0 bases from V and 0 bases from J, with 8 bases in between. CDR1 and CDR2 from the germline V gene are MNHEY and SVGEGT. This chain's CDR3 is CASSYSAGLNTEAFF. The CDR3 region has the DNA TGTGCCAGCAGTTACTCGGCAGGTTTGAACACTGAAGCTTTCTTT.

This clonotype has just a few counts. The V and J genes are TRBV7-3 and TRBJ2-7, with 12 bases fitting TRBD2. The CDR3 is 14 residues long. After removal of 5 bases from V and 5 bases from J, the junction contained 4 bases not matched to a gene. Germline CDR1 is SGHTA and CDR2 is FQGTGA. Here the CDR3 DNA reads TGTGCCAGCAGCCGGACTAGCGGGGCGGACGAGCAGTACTTC. Amino acid sequence: CASSRTSGADEQYF.

This clonotype was counted between two and nine times. V and J are TRBV21-1 and TRBJ2-4; the tabulated D call, TRBD2, remains unverified against the DNA. TRBV21-1 is marked as a pseudogene. The CDR3 has 19 amino acids. The CDR3 is CARRTGTSIPYESYNEQYF. The CDR3 bases are TGTGCCAGGAGAACCGGGACTAGCATCCCCTACGAATCCTACAATGAGCAGTACTTC.

The rearrangement links TRBV3-1 to TRBJ2-7, with D maybe TRBD2 (6 bases). The V end lost 4 bases, the J end lost 3 bases, and 16 bases lay between the germline ends. Germline V gene lookup returns CDR1 LGHDT and CDR2 YNNKEL (reference sequence). The CDR3 has 15 amino acids. CDR3 loop: CASSPIFSGNYEQYF. The CDR3 DNA is TGTGCCAGCAGCCCTATTTTTAGCGGAAACTACGAGCAGTACTTC.